These 32 T cell receptor beta chains share one sample of origin, sequenced in a study of molecular identifiers for immune sequencing clone quantification. One entry per CDR3 protein results from TCRdb running MiXCR on the PCR reads. The table lists under 600,000 distinct CDR3 sequences, about a fifth of them singletons. The sequencing input was naive CD8+ T cells from blood, with Jurkat cell RNA spiked in. Subset here: FACS-sorted CD8+CD4-CCR7+CD45RA+ naive T cells. The source is a human donor in good health. Some libraries in this study had Jurkat cell RNA spiked in.

This clonotype was detected ten times or more. V is TRBV7-2 and J is TRBJ2-7; tentative D call: TRBD2 (5 bases). The V end was cut by 1 base, the J end by 2 bases, with 15 bases between. This CDR3 has 16 amino acids. Germline V gene lookup returns CDR1 SGHTA and CDR2 FQGNSA. CDR3 loop: CASSLGRQTNTYEQYF. CDR3 nucleotides: TGTGCCAGCAGCTTAGGTAGGCAGACTAACACCTACGAGCAGTACTTC.

Ten or more counts support this clonotype. V is TRBV5-1 and J is TRBJ1-1; 7 bases line up with TRBD1. With 5 bases clipped from V and 4 bases from J, the junction kept 11 bases outside the gene matches. Germline V CDR1 and CDR2: SGHRS, YFSETQ. The CDR3 is made up of 15 amino acids. CDR3 amino acids: CASRPKAGGITEAFF. In DNA, the CDR3 is TGCGCCAGCAGGCCGAAGGCAGGGGGGATCACTGAAGCTTTCTTT.

The CDR3: CASSLNPPGLDHSGEYF. In DNA form, the CDR3 reads TGCGCCAGCAGCTTGAACCCCCCGGGACTCGATCATTCAGGGGAGTATTTT. The genes are TRBV5-1 and TRBJ2-3, with D perhaps being TRBD1 or TRBD2 (6 bases each). Trimming removed 1 base at V and 13 bases at J, with 28 bases between. The germline V gene has CDR1 SGHRS and CDR2 YFSETQ. The CDR3 is 17 amino acids.

V usage is TRBV3-1 and J usage is TRBJ2-2; no reliable D call. The V gene's germline CDR1 is LGHDT and CDR2 YNNKEL (reference sequence). This CDR3 region has 14 residues. Trimming cost V 1 base and J 6 bases, with 9 bases left between them. The CDR3 DNA sequence: TGTGCCAGCAGCCAAGTTCTATCGGCCGGGGAGCTGTTTTTT. Protein sequence: CASSQVLSAGELFF.

This clonotype was recorded a few times. The J gene is TRBJ2-7, the V gene TRBV20-1; no definite D call. The CDR3 is 11 residues long. The germline gives CDR1 DFQATT, CDR2 SNEGSKA (reference sequence). The V and J ends lost 6 bases and 3 bases respectively, with 9 bases between them. The CDR3 protein is CSAESGYEQYF. CDR3 in DNA: TGCAGTGCCGAGTCGGGCTACGAGCAGTACTTC.

The chain uses TRBV9 and TRBJ2-3, with 7 bases aligning to TRBD1. After removal of 2 bases from V and 0 bases from J, the junction contained 6 bases not matched to a gene. Germline-derived CDR1 and CDR2 are SGDLS and YYNGEE. The CDR3 is 16 amino acids. DNA for the CDR3: TGTGCCAGCAGCGTTGACAGGGTATCTAGCACAGATACGCAGTATTTT. Its translation is CASSVDRVSSTDTQYF.

This clonotype appeared many times. Here the CDR3 reads CASSPAVGGEKLFF. The DNA of the CDR3 is TGTGCCAGCAGCCCCGCCGTAGGGGGTGAAAAACTGTTTTTT. This sequence joins TRBV3-1 and TRBJ1-4, with D perhaps TRBD1 (6 bases). This CDR3 region has 14 residues. Germline V lookup: CDR1 LGHDT, CDR2 YNNKEL (reference sequence). V was trimmed by 4 bases and J by 7 bases, leaving 13 bases between them.

This clonotype has more than one count but fewer than ten. The V gene is TRBV7-6, the J gene TRBJ2-1, with D hard to call. The CDR3 extends over 14 amino acids. The germline gives CDR1 SGHVS, CDR2 FNYEAQ. V was shortened by 5 bases and J by 5 bases, with 13 bases between the two germline ends. The CDR3 spells CASSPKIEDNEQFF. The CDR3 nucleotides read TGTGCCAGCAGCCCAAAGATTGAGGACAATGAGCAGTTCTTC.

This clonotype was recorded many times. This chain uses TRBV7-2 with TRBJ2-1, with TRBD1 as a possible D gene (5 bases). CDR1 and CDR2 from the germline V gene are SGHTA and FQGNSA. The V end was cut by 7 bases, the J end by 8 bases, with 18 bases between. CDR3 length: 14 amino acids. CDR3 residues: CASNAISGYHEQFF. CDR3 sequence (DNA): TGTGCCAGCAACGCCATCTCAGGGTACCATGAGCAGTTCTTC.

This clonotype was seen repeatedly, ten times or more. The chain is built from TRBV7-2 and TRBJ2-3; D is undetermined. Germline V gene data show CDR1 as SGHTA and CDR2 as FQGNSA. Trimming removed 1 base from V and 2 bases from J, with 13 bases in between. The CDR3 totals 16 residues. The CDR3 DNA reads TGTGCCAGCAGCTTAGGCGTCGCCGTTTTCACAGATACGCAGTATTTT. It translates to CASSLGVAVFTDTQYF. The full variable domain, rest sourced from reference TRBV7-2 and TRBJ2-3, is GAGVSQSPSNKVTEKGKDVELRCDPISGHTALYWYRQSLGQGLEFLIYFQGNSAPDKSGLPSDRFSAERTGGSVSTLTIQRTQQEDSAVYLCASSLGVAVFTDTQYFGPGTRLTVL.

This clonotype was observed a few times. The gene calls are TRBV4-1 and TRBJ2-7; 10 nucleotides match TRBD2. Germline CDR1 MGHRA, CDR2 YSYEKL. The junction had 18 bases not matched to a gene; V was cut back by 0 bases and J by 7 bases. CDR3 length equals 19 residues. The CDR3 loop is CASSQDETSGFNYGVEQYF. The DNA of the CDR3 is TGCGCCAGCAGCCAAGACGAGACTAGCGGGTTTAACTACGGGGTTGAGCAGTACTTC.

This chain uses TRBV10-2 with TRBJ1-5; D might be TRBD1 (6 bases). The CDR3 runs to 14 residues. Germline lookup yields CDR1 WSHSY and CDR2 SAAADI. V was clipped by 6 bases and J by 6 bases, with 15 bases between them. The CDR3 reads CASRGTSVSQPQHF. CDR3 bases: TGCGCCAGCAGGGGGACATCCGTGAGTCAGCCCCAGCATTTT.

The V call is TRBV27, the J call TRBJ2-2; TRBD2 agrees at 7 bases. Losses at the gene ends were 9 bases for V and 7 bases for J; bases not matched to a gene: 8. In germline, CDR1 is MNHEY, CDR2 SMNVEV (reference sequence). The CDR3 sequence is 13 residues long. CDR3 amino acids: CASAVIAGGELFF. CDR3 DNA sequence: TGTGCCAGTGCGGTAATAGCGGGCGGGGAGCTGTTTTTT.

This clonotype was observed a few times. J is TRBJ2-5 and V is TRBV20-1; D is unclear. The CDR3 covers 13 residues. From germline, CDR1 is DFQATT and CDR2 SNEGSKA (reference sequence). V lost 4 bases to trimming and J lost 0 bases, with 9 bases between them. CDR3: CSATPANQETQYF. For the CDR3, the DNA is TGCAGTGCTACCCCGGCAAACCAAGAGACCCAGTACTTC.

The chain has TRBV11-2 and TRBJ2-3; D not resolved. The germline CDR1 and CDR2 sequences are SGHAT and FQNNGV. The CDR3 loop spans 16 amino acids. V was clipped by 1 base and J by 1 base, with 12 bases between them. The CDR3 protein is CASSLVSWLGTDTQYF. The CDR3 nucleotides are TGTGCCAGCAGCTTAGTTTCGTGGCTCGGCACAGATACGCAGTATTTT.

This rearrangement joins TRBV12-3 or TRBV12-4 to TRBJ1-2, with unresolved D. The length of the CDR3 is 13 residues. The germline V and J ends were trimmed by 4 bases and 5 bases, with 11 bases remaining between them. This CDR3 is CASSSGGRYGYTF. As DNA, the CDR3 is TGTGCCAGCAGTTCGGGCGGAAGGTATGGCTACACCTTC.

The chain combines TRBV5-6 with TRBJ2-7, with no clear D. Germline values: CDR1 SGHDT, CDR2 YYEEEE. V was clipped by 0 bases and J by 2 bases, with 15 bases between them. This CDR3 is 16 amino acids long. CDR3 in amino acids: CASSLEADAITYEQYF. CDR3 DNA sequence: TGTGCCAGCAGCTTGGAAGCAGACGCTATCACCTACGAGCAGTACTTC.

This clonotype was recorded at least ten times. The chain couples TRBV7-2 to TRBJ2-7, with 7 bases fitting TRBD1. CDR3 length equals 18 residues. The V and J ends lost 5 bases and 3 bases, in that order; junction bases with no gene match: 19. Germline lookup yields CDR1 SGHTA and CDR2 FQGNSA. DNA of the CDR3: TGTGCCAGCAGCCACAAGCCCCTAGCCGGGACAGAAATCTACGAGCAGTACTTC. It codes for CASSHKPLAGTEIYEQYF.

This clonotype was seen ten or more times. The chain carries TRBV7-9 and TRBJ1-3; maybe TRBD1 (5 bases). From germline, CDR1 is SEHNR and CDR2 FQNEAQ (reference sequence). Trimming pared 4 bases from V and 0 bases from J, leaving 16 bases between. This CDR3 has 17 amino acids. The CDR3 nucleotides read TGTGCCAGCAGCTCACCGAAGACAGCTTACTCTGGAAACACCATATATTTT. Translating gives CASSSPKTAYSGNTIYF.

There are many counts of this clonotype. V is TRBV2 and J is TRBJ2-5, with 14 bases lining up with TRBD2. The CDR3 runs 17 residues. Germline V gene lookup returns CDR1 SNHLY and CDR2 FYNNEI. Trimming removed 7 bases from V and 0 bases from J; junction bases left unmatched: 7. The CDR3 reads CASITGLAGGNQETQYF. In nucleotides, the CDR3 is TGTGCCAGCATCACCGGACTAGCGGGGGGAAACCAAGAGACCCAGTACTTC.

A remark on this clonotype: This may stem from a read error, because a much larger clone lies one nucleotide away. This chain connects TRBV5-3 to TRBJ2-3; TRBD1 agrees at 9 bases. TRBV5-3 is an open reading frame, and its role is uncertain. The CDR3 runs 16 residues. With V trimmed by 8 bases and J by 1 base, 11 bases remained unmatched. CDR3 nucleotide sequence: TGTGCCAGCGGCATCGGACAGGGGAAGGGCACAGATACGCAGTATTTT. Its translation is CASGIGQGKGTDTQYF.

There are many counts of this clonotype. The chain recombines TRBV19 with TRBJ2-3; D unclear. Looked up from germline, CDR1 is LNHDA and CDR2 is SQIVND (reference sequence). The CDR3 is 13 amino acids. V lost 1 base and J 4 bases, leaving 6 bases between the germline ends. CDR3 sequence: CASSIVPADTQYF. Written as DNA, the CDR3 is TGTGCCAGTAGTATAGTACCGGCAGATACGCAGTATTTT.

This clonotype occurred many times. The chain recombines TRBV13 with TRBJ2-5; D gene uncertain. The CDR3 extends over 14 amino acids. V lost 4 bases to trimming and J lost 4 bases, with 13 bases between them. CDR1 is PRHDT, CDR2 FYEKMQ, per germline (reference sequence). The CDR3 bases are TGTGCCAGCAGCTCCAGCTTAGACGGAGAGACCCAGTACTTC. It codes for CASSSSLDGETQYF.

On this clonotype: With a much larger clone just one base away, this may be a read error. The chain uses TRBV7-9 and TRBJ2-7, with 9 bases identical to TRBD1. There are 14 residues in the CDR3. V shed 5 bases, J shed 6 bases, and the junction held 8 bases outside the gene matches. Germline V CDR1 and CDR2: SEHNR, FQNEAQ (reference sequence). CDR3 amino acids: CASSPWDRASEQYF. The CDR3 DNA is TGTGCCAGCAGCCCTTGGGACAGGGCTAGCGAGCAGTACTTC.

Many counts were recorded for this clonotype. The chain recombines TRBV29-1 with TRBJ2-1; weak D call: TRBD2 (7 bases). Trimming removed 0 bases at V and 4 bases at J, with 16 bases between. The CDR3 length is 16 residues. In germline, CDR1 is SQVTM, CDR2 ANQGSEA. The CDR3 spells CSVEEGGGPGYNEQFF. For the CDR3, the DNA is TGCAGCGTTGAAGAAGGGGGAGGGCCGGGGTACAATGAGCAGTTCTTC.

This sequence joins TRBV7-9 and TRBJ2-1; maybe TRBD1 (6 bases). Trimming left V 4 bases short and J 9 bases short, with 13 bases between. The germline CDR1 and CDR2 sequences are SEHNR and FQNEAQ (reference sequence). CDR3 size: 13 residues. CDR3 amino acids: CASSSTGTSEQFF. The CDR3 DNA sequence: TGTGCCAGCAGCTCGACAGGAACAAGTGAGCAGTTCTTC.

CDR3 DNA sequence: TGTGCCAGCAGCGTAGAGACGGGGGCCACCTACGAGCAGTACTTC. It yields the protein CASSVETGATYEQYF. The rearrangement uses TRBV9 and TRBJ2-7; D may be TRBD1 or TRBD2 (6 bases each). Trimming shortened V by 0 bases and J by 2 bases, and 12 bases separated the two germline ends. From germline, CDR1 is SGDLS and CDR2 YYNGEE. This CDR3 comprises 15 residues.

The genes are TRBV20-1 and TRBJ2-7, with 9 bases lining up with TRBD2. CDR3 length equals 15 residues. V trimming: 0 bases; J trimming: 7 bases; junction bases outside the gene matches: 10. Germline V CDR1 and CDR2: DFQATT, SNEGSKA (reference sequence). In DNA, the CDR3 is TGCAGTGCTAGAGATCTCTTAGCGGGAGCTGAAGAGCAGTACTTC. Translated: CSARDLLAGAEEQYF.

Regarding this clonotype: A much larger clone sits a single nucleotide away, making a read error possible. The conserved final phenylalanine or tryptophan is absent from the CDR3, which likely points to a read error. The chain is built from TRBV6-2 or TRBV6-3 and TRBJ2-3; possibly TRBD1 or TRBD2 for D (5 bases each). The germline CDR1 and CDR2 sequences are MNHEY and SVGEGT. The CDR3 loop spans 15 amino acids. V dropped 3 bases and J dropped 2 bases, with 12 bases sitting between them. The DNA for the CDR3 is TGTGCCAGCAGTTATACCGGGGCTATCACAGATACGCAGTATCTT. Protein product: CASSYTGAITDTQYL.

The V gene is TRBV12-3 or TRBV12-4, the J gene TRBJ2-2, with TRBD2 identical over 16 bases. There are 20 residues in the CDR3. With V trimmed by 6 bases and J by 0 bases, 10 bases remained unmatched. The CDR3 reads CASSWTPGLAGGANTGELFF. In DNA, the CDR3 is TGTGCCAGCAGCTGGACCCCGGGACTAGCGGGGGGGGCGAACACCGGGGAGCTGTTTTTT.

Concerning this clonotype itself: An end of the junction differs from the germline gene, which may be a read error. The CDR3 protein is CTSSPLGGFYEQYF. In DNA, the CDR3 is TGTACCAGCAGCCCCCTCGGCGGATTCTACGAGCAGTACTTC. The V gene is TRBV6-5, the J gene TRBJ2-7, with D unresolved. This CDR3 spans 14 amino acids. CDR1 and CDR2 (germline): MNHEY, SVGAGI.

This clonotype was seen a handful of times. CDR3 DNA sequence: TGTGCCAGCAGCCAAGTAGGGCTTAATGAGCAGTTCTTC. Encoded protein: CASSQVGLNEQFF. The gene calls are TRBV14 and TRBJ2-1; D ambiguous. This CDR3 has 13 amino acids. Deletions cut 1 base from V and 7 bases from J, with 8 bases between. Germline assignment: CDR1 SGHDN and CDR2 FVKESK.